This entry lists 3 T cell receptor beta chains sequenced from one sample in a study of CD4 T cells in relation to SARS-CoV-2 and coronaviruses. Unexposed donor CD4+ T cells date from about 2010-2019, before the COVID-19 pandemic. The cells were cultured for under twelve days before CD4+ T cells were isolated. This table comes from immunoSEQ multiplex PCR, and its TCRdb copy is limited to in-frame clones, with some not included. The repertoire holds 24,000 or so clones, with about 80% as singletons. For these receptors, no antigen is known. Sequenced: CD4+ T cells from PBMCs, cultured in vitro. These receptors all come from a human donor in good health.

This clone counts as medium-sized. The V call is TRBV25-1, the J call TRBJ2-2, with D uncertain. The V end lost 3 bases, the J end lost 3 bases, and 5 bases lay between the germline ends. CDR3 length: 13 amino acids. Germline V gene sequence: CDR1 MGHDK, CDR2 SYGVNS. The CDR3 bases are TGTGCCAGCAGTGAGAGAGACACCGGGGAGCTGTTTTTT. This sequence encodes CASSERDTGELFF.

In nucleotides, the CDR3 is TGTGCCAGCAGTGACTCGACGGCCAATAATGAAAAACTGTTTTTT. Its protein product is CASSDSTANNEKLFF. J is TRBJ1-4 and V is TRBV6-4; D is ambiguous. The CDR3 extends over 15 amino acids. CDR1 MRHNA and CDR2 SNTAGT come from the germline V gene. V lost 0 bases to trimming and J lost 4 bases, with 9 bases between them.

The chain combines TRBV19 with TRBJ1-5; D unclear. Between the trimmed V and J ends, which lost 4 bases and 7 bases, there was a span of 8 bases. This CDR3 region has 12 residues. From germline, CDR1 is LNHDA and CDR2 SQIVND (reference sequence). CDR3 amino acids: CASSKVRQPQHF. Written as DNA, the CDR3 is TGTGCCAGTAGTAAGGTCCGACAGCCCCAGCATTTT.